One and the same sample provided the 19 T cell receptor beta chains below, sequenced in a study of cytomegalovirus exposure and HLA in healthy donors. The PCR contained 60 Vbeta and 13 Jbeta primers. Assay: immunoSEQ multiplex PCR; the TCRdb copy retains only in-frame clones and omits some. Of some 130,000 clones in the sample, almost 80% were seen once. The sequenced sample was PBMCs. Source of these receptors: a female donor in good health and CMV-seronegative.

This clone has just one count. This chain connects TRBV4-3 to TRBJ2-3, with 7 bases matching TRBD1. Germline values: CDR1 LGHNA, CDR2 YSLEER. This CDR3 is 15 amino acids long. Losses at the gene ends were 1 base for V and 2 bases for J; bases not matched to a gene: 3. The chain's CDR3 is CASSQGTGVTDTQYF. The CDR3 DNA reads TGCGCCAGCAGCCAAGGGACAGGAGTCACAGATACGCAGTATTTT.

The genes are TRBV5-5 and TRBJ1-2, with D perhaps TRBD1 (6 bases). Germline CDR1 is SGHKS and CDR2 is YYEKEE (reference sequence). CDR3 length: 13 amino acids. V was trimmed by 4 bases and J by 8 bases, leaving 15 bases between them. The CDR3 nucleotides are TGTGCCAGCAGCCCCCTGGGGGCGGAAGGCTACACCTTC. It specifies CASSPLGAEGYTF.

The chain recombines TRBV6-1 with TRBJ2-3; 11 bases line up with TRBD2. CDR1 is MNHNS, CDR2 SASEGT, per germline. Trimming cost V 5 bases and J 3 bases; bases outside gene matches: 4. The CDR3 loop spans 15 amino acids. In DNA, the CDR3 is TGTGCCAGCAGTTTAATAGCGGGGGGGACAGATACGCAGTATTTT. Residues: CASSLIAGGTDTQYF.

The gene calls are TRBV11-3 and TRBJ2-3; weak D call: TRBD2 (6 bases). V lost 5 bases to trimming and J lost 2 bases, with 8 bases between them. Germline CDR1 and CDR2: SGHNT and YENEEA. This CDR3 has 13 residues. This chain's CDR3 is CASSRDFTDTQYF. The CDR3 bases are TGTGCCAGCAGCCGGGACTTCACAGATACGCAGTATTTT.

This clone has more than one count but fewer than ten. The V gene is TRBV30, the J gene TRBJ2-5, with 8 bases lining up with TRBD2. Trimming cost V 2 bases and J 5 bases; bases outside gene matches: 7. The CDR3 runs to 14 residues. Per germline, CDR1 GTSNPN and CDR2 SVGIG (reference sequence). The DNA of the CDR3 is TGTGCCTGGAGTAGAGTTAGCGGGACCGAGACCCAGTACTTC. Protein sequence: CAWSRVSGTETQYF.

V and J are TRBV7-2 and TRBJ1-5; D ambiguous. Trimming removed 4 bases from V and 0 bases from J, with 10 bases in between. The CDR3 has 15 residues. The germline gives CDR1 SGHTA, CDR2 FQGNSA. CDR3 in DNA: TGTGCCAGCAGCTGGAGTGTCGGTAGCAATCAGCCCCAGCATTTT. This codes for CASSWSVGSNQPQHF.

The chain couples TRBV5-1 to TRBJ2-1; 14 positions match TRBD2. Germline V gene lookup returns CDR1 SGHRS and CDR2 YFSETQ. The CDR3 totals 16 residues. V trimming: 2 bases; J trimming: 5 bases; junction bases outside the gene matches: 3. The CDR3 region is CASSLGTSGRNNEQFF. The DNA of the CDR3 is TGCGCCAGCAGCTTAGGGACTAGCGGGAGAAACAATGAGCAGTTCTTC.

The rearrangement links TRBV5-1 to TRBJ2-2; 7 bases fit TRBD1. V gave up 0 bases and J gave up 5 bases; unmatched junction bases: 4. The germline CDR1 and CDR2 sequences are SGHRS and YFSETQ. CDR3 length: 15 residues. The CDR3 protein is CASSLGQGSTGELFF. Written as DNA, the CDR3 is TGCGCCAGCAGCTTGGGACAGGGTTCGACCGGGGAGCTGTTTTTT.

The chain joins TRBV5-4 to TRBJ2-5, with D possibly matching TRBD2 (6 bases). The CDR3 is 14 residues long. Germline V CDR1 and CDR2: SGHNT, YYREEE (reference sequence). Trimming pared 4 bases from V and 1 base from J, leaving 11 bases between. The CDR3 region is CASSLGRGQETQYF. CDR3 in DNA: TGTGCCAGCAGCCTCGGGCGGGGCCAAGAGACCCAGTACTTC.

The rearrangement links TRBV4-1 to TRBJ2-3; perhaps TRBD2 as D (5 bases). The CDR3 covers 16 residues. The V gene's germline CDR1 is MGHRA and CDR2 YSYEKL. Trimming removed 0 bases from V and 6 bases from J, with 16 bases in between. The CDR3, as DNA: TGCGCCAGCAGCCAAGATGGCGAGTTGCAGCGGGATACGCAGTATTTT. Translating it yields CASSQDGELQRDTQYF.

The chain carries TRBV30 and TRBJ2-7; perhaps TRBD2 as D (5 bases). The V end lost 5 bases, the J end lost 2 bases, and 10 bases lay between the germline ends. CDR1 and CDR2 from the germline V gene are GTSNPN and SVGIG (reference sequence). The CDR3 length is 12 residues. DNA of the CDR3: TGTGCCTGGGCCGGACTTGCCTACGAGCAGTACTTC. This encodes CAWAGLAYEQYF. The full variable domain, with the rest looked up from reference TRBV30 and TRBJ2-7, is SQTIHQWPATLVQPVGSPLSLECTVEGTSNPNLYWYRQAAGRGLQLLFYSVGIGQISSEVPQNLSASRPQDRQFILSSKKLLLSDSGFYLCAWAGLAYEQYFGPGTRLTVT.

The chain's CDR3 is CSVEDRLKRETQYF. CDR3 bases: TGCAGCGTTGAGGACAGGTTAAAGAGAGAGACCCAGTACTTC. The chain uses TRBV29-1 and TRBJ2-5; the match to TRBD1 covers 7 bases. V lost 3 bases, J lost 4 bases, and 8 bases stayed unmatched. The CDR3 covers 14 residues. CDR1 and CDR2 (germline): SQVTM, ANQGSEA.

This clone was found once. The rearrangement links TRBV5-1 to TRBJ1-2, with 10 bases fitting TRBD1. Germline V gene data show CDR1 as SGHRS and CDR2 as YFSETQ. The CDR3 sequence is 18 residues long. V lost 4 bases, J lost 2 bases, and 14 bases stayed unmatched. CDR3 DNA: TGCGCCAGCAGCCAGACAGGGGGCATGGGGTCTAGGAACTATGGCTACACCTTC. This translates into CASSQTGGMGSRNYGYTF.

This clone was found once. The chain uses TRBV14 and TRBJ1-1; the D gene is possibly TRBD1 (5 bases). The CDR3 contains 15 residues. The V and J ends lost 4 bases and 1 base respectively, with 13 bases between them. Per the germline V gene, CDR1 is SGHDN and CDR2 is FVKESK. This CDR3 reads CASSPLDGQNTEAFF. For the CDR3, the DNA is TGTGCCAGCAGCCCCCTGGACGGACAGAACACTGAAGCTTTCTTT.

The V call is TRBV10-3, the J call TRBJ2-1, with TRBD2 identical over 7 bases. This CDR3 spans 15 amino acids. The J segment lost 6 bases and the V segment lost 3 bases, leaving 8 bases of the junction unmatched. CDR1 ENHRY and CDR2 SYGVKD come from the germline V gene. Here the CDR3 reads CAISEPYTGGNEQFF. CDR3 DNA: TGTGCCATCAGTGAACCTTACACGGGGGGCAATGAGCAGTTCTTC.

This sequence joins TRBV7-2 and TRBJ2-3; 13 bases fit TRBD2. This CDR3 region has 16 residues. Germline assignment: CDR1 SGHTA and CDR2 FQGNSA. Trimming took 5 bases from V and 3 from J; bases not matched to a gene: 5. The CDR3 reads CASSPGLAGVTDTQYF. The CDR3 nucleotides are TGTGCCAGCAGCCCCGGACTAGCGGGAGTAACAGATACGCAGTATTTT.

The table lists this clone with a count of one. This chain uses TRBV5-4 with TRBJ2-7, with TRBD2 identical over 10 bases. Germline V gives CDR1 SGHNT, CDR2 YYREEE (reference sequence). The CDR3 loop spans 17 amino acids. Losses at the gene ends were 4 bases for V and 0 bases for J; bases not matched to a gene: 10. The CDR3 here is CASSPLREREGSYEQYF. CDR3 nucleotides: TGTGCCAGCAGCCCTCTGAGGGAGCGGGAGGGCTCCTACGAGCAGTACTTC.

The chain links TRBV19 to TRBJ2-7; 7 bases line up with TRBD1. Per the germline V gene, CDR1 is LNHDA and CDR2 is SQIVND (reference sequence). J lost 0 bases, V lost 5 bases, and 7 bases had no gene match. CDR3 length: 15 residues. The CDR3, as DNA: TGTGCCAGTAGTCGCCGGGACAGTGCCTCCTACGAGCAGTACTTC. It translates to CASSRRDSASYEQYF.

The CDR3 is CASSPRRQNTGELFF. Written as DNA, the CDR3 is TGTGCCAGCAGCCCCCGCAGACAGAACACCGGGGAGCTGTTTTTT. The V call is TRBV6-1, the J call TRBJ2-2; D is uncertain. V was cut by 6 bases and J by 1 base, with 12 bases left in between. CDR3 length: 15 residues. In germline, CDR1 is MNHNS, CDR2 SASEGT.